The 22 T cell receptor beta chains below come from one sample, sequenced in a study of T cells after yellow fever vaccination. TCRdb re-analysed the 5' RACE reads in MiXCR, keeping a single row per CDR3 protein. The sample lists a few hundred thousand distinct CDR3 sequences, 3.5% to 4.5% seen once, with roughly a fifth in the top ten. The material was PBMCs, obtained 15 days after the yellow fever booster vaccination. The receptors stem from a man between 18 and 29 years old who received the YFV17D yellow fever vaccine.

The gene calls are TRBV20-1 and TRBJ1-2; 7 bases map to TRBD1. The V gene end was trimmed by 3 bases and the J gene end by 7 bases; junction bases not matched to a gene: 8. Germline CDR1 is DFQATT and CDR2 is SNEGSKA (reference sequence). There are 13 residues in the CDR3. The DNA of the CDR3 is TGCAGTGCTAGCCAAACAGGGGCCGCTGGCTACACCTTC. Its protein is CSASQTGAAGYTF.

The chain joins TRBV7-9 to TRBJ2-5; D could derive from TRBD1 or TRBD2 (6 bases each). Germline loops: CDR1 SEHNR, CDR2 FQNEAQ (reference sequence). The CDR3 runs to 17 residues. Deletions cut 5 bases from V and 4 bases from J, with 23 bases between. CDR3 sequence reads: CASSPGAGLRVPETQYF. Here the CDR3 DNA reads TGTGCCAGCAGCCCGGGGGCCGGACTAAGGGTCCCAGAGACCCAGTACTTC.

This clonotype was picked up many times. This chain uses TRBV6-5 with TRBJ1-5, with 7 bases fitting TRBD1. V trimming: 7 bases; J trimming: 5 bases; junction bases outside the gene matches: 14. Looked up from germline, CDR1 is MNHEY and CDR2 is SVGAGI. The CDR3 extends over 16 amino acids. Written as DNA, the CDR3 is TGTGCCAGCATCCCACAGGGCAGGGGGAGCGATCAGCCCCAGCATTTT. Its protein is CASIPQGRGSDQPQHF.

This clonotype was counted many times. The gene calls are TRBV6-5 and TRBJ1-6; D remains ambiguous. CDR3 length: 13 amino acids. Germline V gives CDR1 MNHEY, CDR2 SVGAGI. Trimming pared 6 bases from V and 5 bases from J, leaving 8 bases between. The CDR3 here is CASRARDNSPLHF. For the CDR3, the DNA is TGTGCCAGCAGAGCTAGAGATAATTCACCCCTCCACTTT.

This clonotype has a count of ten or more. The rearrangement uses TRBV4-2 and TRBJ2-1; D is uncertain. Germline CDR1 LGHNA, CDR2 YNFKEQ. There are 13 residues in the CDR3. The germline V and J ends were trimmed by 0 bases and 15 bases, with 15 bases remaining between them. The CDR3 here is CASSQEGRTRLFF. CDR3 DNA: TGTGCCAGCAGCCAAGAAGGCAGGACCCGGTTGTTCTTC.

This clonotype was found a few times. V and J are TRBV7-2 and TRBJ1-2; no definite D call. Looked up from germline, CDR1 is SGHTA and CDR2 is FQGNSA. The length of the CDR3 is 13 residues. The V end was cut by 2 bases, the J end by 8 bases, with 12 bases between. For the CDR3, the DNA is TGTGCCAGCAGCTTACCGGACTCCGGGGGCTACACCTTC. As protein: CASSLPDSGGYTF.

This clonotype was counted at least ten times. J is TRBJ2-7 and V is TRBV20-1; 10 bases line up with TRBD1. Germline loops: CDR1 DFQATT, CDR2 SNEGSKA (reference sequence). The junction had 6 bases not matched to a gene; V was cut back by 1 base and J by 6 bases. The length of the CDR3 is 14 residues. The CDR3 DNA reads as TGCAGTGCTAGAGTTCGGGACAGGGGTTCCGAGCAGTACTTC. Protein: CSARVRDRGSEQYF.

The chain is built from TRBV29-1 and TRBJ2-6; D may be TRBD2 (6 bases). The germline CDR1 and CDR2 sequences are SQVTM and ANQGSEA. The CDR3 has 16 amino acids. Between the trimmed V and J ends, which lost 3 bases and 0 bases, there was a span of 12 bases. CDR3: CSVEGGSASGANVLTF. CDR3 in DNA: TGCAGCGTTGAGGGGGGATCGGCCTCTGGGGCCAACGTCCTGACTTTC.

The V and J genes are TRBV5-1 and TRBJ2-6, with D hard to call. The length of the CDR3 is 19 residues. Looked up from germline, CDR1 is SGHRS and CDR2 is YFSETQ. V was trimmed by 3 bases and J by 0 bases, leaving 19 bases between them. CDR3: CASSSTTPTRFSGANVLTF. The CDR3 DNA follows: TGCGCCAGCAGCTCTACAACACCCACACGGTTCTCTGGGGCCAACGTCCTGACTTTC.

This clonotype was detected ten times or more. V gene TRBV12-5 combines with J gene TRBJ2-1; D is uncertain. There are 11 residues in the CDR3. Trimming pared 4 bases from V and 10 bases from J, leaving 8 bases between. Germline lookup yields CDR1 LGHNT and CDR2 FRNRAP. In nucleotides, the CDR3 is TGTGCTAGTGGTTGGGGTTGGGAGCAGTTCTTC. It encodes CASGWGWEQFF.

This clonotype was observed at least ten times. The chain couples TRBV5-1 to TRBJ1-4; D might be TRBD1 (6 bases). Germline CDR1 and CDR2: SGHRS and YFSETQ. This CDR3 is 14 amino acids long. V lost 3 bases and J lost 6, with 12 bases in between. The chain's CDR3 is CASSSTGFDEKLFF. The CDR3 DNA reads TGCGCCAGCAGCTCTACAGGGTTCGATGAAAAACTGTTTTTT.

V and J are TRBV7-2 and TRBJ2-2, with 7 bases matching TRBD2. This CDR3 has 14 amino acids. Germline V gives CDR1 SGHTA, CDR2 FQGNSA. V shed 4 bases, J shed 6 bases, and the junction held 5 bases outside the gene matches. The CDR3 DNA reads TGTGCCAGCAGCTCCAATCGGGAGGCCGGGGAGCTGTTTTTT. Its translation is CASSSNREAGELFF. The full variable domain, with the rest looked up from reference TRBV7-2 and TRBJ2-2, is GAGVSQSPSNKVTEKGKDVELRCDPISGHTALYWYRQSLGQGLEFLIYFQGNSAPDKSGLPSDRFSAERTGGSVSTLTIQRTQQEDSAVYLCASSSNREAGELFFGEGSRLTVL.

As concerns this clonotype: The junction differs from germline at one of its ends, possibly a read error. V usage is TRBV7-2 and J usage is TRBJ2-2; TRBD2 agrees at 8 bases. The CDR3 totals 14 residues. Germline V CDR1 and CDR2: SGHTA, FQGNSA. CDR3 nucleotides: TGTGCCTGCAGCTTAAGCGGGGGTGACGGGGAGCTGTTTTTT. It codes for CACSLSGGDGELFF. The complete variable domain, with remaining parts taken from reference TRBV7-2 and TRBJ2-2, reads GAGVSQSPSNKVTEKGKDVELRCDPISGHTALYWYRQSLGQGLEFLIYFQGNSAPDKSGLPSDRFSAERTGGSVSTLTIQRTQQEDSAVYLCACSLSGGDGELFFGEGSRLTVL.

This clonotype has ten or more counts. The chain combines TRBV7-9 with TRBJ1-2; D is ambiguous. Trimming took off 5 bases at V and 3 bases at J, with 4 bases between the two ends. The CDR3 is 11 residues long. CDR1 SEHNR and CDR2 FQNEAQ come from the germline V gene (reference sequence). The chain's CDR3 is CASSAYYGYTF. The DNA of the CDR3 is TGTGCCAGCAGCGCCTACTATGGCTACACCTTC.

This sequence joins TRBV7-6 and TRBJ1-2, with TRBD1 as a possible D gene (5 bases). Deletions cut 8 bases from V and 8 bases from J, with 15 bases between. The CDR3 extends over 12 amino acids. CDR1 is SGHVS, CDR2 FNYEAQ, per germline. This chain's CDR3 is CASGTRGGGYTF. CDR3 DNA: TGTGCCAGCGGGACGAGGGGCGGCGGCTACACCTTC. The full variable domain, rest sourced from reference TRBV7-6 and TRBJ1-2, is GAGVSQSPRYKVTKRGQDVALRCDPISGHVSLYWYRQALGQGPEFLTYFNYEAQQDKSGLPNDRFSAERPEGSISTLTIQRTEQRDSAMYRCASGTRGGGYTFGSGTRLTVV.

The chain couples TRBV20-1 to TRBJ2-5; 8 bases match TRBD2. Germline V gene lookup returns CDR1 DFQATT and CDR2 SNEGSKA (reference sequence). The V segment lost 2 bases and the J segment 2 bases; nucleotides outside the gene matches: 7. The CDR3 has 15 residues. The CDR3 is CSARPLADLQETQYF. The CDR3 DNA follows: TGCAGTGCTAGACCACTAGCGGACTTACAAGAGACCCAGTACTTC.

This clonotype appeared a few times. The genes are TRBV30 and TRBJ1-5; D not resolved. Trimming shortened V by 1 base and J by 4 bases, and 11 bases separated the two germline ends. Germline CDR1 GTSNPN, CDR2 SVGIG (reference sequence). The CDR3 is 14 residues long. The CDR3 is CAWSGGLRNQPQHF. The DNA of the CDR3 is TGTGCCTGGAGTGGGGGTCTTAGAAATCAGCCCCAGCATTTT.

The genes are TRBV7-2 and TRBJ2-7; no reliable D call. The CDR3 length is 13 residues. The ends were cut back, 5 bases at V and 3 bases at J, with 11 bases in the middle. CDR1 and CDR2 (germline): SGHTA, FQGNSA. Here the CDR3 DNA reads TGTGCCAGCAGCAGGTATTTACTCTACGAGCAGTACGTC. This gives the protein CASSRYLLYEQYV.

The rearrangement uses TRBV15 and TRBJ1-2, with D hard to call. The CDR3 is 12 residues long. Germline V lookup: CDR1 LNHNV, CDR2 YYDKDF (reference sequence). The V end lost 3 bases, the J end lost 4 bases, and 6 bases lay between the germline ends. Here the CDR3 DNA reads TGTGCCACCAGCAGTCCGTTCTATGGCTACACCTTC. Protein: CATSSPFYGYTF.

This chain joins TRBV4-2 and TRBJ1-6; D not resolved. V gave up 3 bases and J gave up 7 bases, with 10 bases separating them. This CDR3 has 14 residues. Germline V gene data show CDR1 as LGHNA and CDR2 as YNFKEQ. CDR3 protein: CASSQGNGNSPLHF. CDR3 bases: TGTGCCAGCAGCCAGGGGAACGGGAATTCACCCCTCCACTTT.

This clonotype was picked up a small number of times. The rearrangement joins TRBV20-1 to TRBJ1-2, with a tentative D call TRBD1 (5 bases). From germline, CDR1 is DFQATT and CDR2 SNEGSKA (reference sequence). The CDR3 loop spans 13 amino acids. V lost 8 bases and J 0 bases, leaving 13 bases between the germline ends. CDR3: CSSTGPSNYGYTF. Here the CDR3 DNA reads TGCAGTTCCACAGGACCTTCTAACTATGGCTACACCTTC.

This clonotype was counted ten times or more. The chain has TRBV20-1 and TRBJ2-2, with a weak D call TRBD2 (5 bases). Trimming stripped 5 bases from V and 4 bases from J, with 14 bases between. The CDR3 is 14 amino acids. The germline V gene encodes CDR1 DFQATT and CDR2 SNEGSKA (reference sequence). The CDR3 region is CSAPSPAPTGELFF. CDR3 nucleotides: TGCAGTGCTCCTAGCCCGGCCCCCACCGGGGAGCTGTTTTTT.